Below, one T cell receptor (beta chain) is given with its context. Its antigen is undetermined. Germline lookup yields CDR1 MNHNS and CDR2 SASEGT. The CDR3 loop spans 14 amino acids. J gave up 6 bases and V 5 bases, and 7 bases lay outside the gene matches. The data are from a study of identical twins. General study findings and limits: Zero-insertion analyses were open to partial confounding by invariant MAIT and iNKT cells.

A universal primer site arose from template switching, and cDNA bore unique molecular identifiers. MiXCR, applied by TCRdb to the 5' RACE reads, yields one record per CDR3 protein. The data hold 400,000 to 600,000 distinct CDR3 sequences, with 20% to 25% observed a single time. This same sample was also taken into another study, of yellow fever vaccine responses in identical twins.

The TCR originated in a young woman in good health. The chain has TRBV6-1 and TRBJ1-5; 7 bases fit TRBD1. Material for sequencing was CD4+ T cells sorted from blood. DNA of the CDR3: TGTGCCAGCAGTCAAGACAGGGTGGTTCAGCCCCAGCATTTT. Its protein is CASSQDRVVQPQHF.